What follows is one TCR beta chain and its context. As yet, its antigen is unknown. Sequenced by immunoSEQ multiplex PCR; TCRdb stores in-frame clones only, minus some. The sample includes around 33,000 clones, roughly 91% of them seen just once. These data are taken from a study of OX40 agonist ivuxolimab in advanced cancers. Study-level background: Ivuxolimab doses were 0.01, 0.1, 0.3, 1.5, 3 or 10 mg/kg every 2 weeks. Hepatocellular carcinoma, melanoma, renal cell or head and neck cancer affected the dose-escalation patients. Participants could have had prior anti-PD-1, anti-PD-L1 or anti-CTLA-4 therapy, and around 43% had some. Broader study findings: Expanded clones belonging to CD8+ T cells outnumbered, on average, those of CD4+.

V was trimmed by 1 base and J by 1 base, leaving 13 bases between them. The CDR3 extends over 16 amino acids. The germline CDR1 and CDR2 sequences are SGHTA and FQGNSA. The sequencing used CD4+ or CD8+ T cells sorted from blood, collected in a trial of the OX40 agonist ivuxolimab. The chain links TRBV7-2 to TRBJ1-1; no firm D call. This clonotype was obtained from an adult with an advanced solid tumor such as melanoma, head and neck, liver or kidney cancer. CDR3: CASSLVAGRWNTEAFF. In DNA form, the CDR3 reads TGTGCCAGCAGCTTAGTCGCCGGACGGTGGAACACTGAAGCTTTCTTT.